One T cell receptor beta chain is described in this entry. One junction end disagrees with the germline gene, perhaps due to a read error. The data were taken from a study of tumor-infiltrating lymphocytes in primary liver carcinoma. TCR beta cDNA was reverse-transcribed from about 500 ng of total RNA. The reaction used a constant-region primer and ProtoScript II reverse transcriptase. Investigators got TCR beta libraries out of three nested multiplex PCR rounds, done with slightly modified ARM-PCR. Researchers ran the first two PCR rounds for 9 to 10 cycles each with TRBV1-TRBV30 forward primers and a C-beta reverse primer. MiXCR was run by TCRdb on the multiplex PCR reads, yielding one entry per CDR3 protein. The sample lists approximately 320,000 distinct CDR3 sequences, roughly three fifths occurring once. The blood RNA (from unsorted whole blood) was obtained, and germline DNA was also extracted.

The CDR3 is 13 amino acids. Germline loops: CDR1 LGHNA, CDR2 YSLEER. The V and J genes are TRBV4-3 and TRBJ1-5; D is uncertain. Sequenced input: peripheral blood. The receptor's source is a woman aged 30 to 39 with primary liver carcinoma and hepatitis B virus infection. The CDR3 sequence: CVSSQDGNQPQHF. The DNA for the CDR3 is TGCGTCAGCAGCCAAGATGGGAATCAGCCCCAGCATTTT.